This T cell receptor (beta chain) was recovered during a study of cytomegalovirus exposure and HLA in healthy donors. A multiplex PCR was run with 60 Vbeta primers and 13 Jbeta primers. The protocol was immunoSEQ multiplex PCR, while the TCRdb copy is restricted to in-frame clones and leaves out a portion. This sample carries about 120,000 clones, approximately 74% of them seen once, and the ten largest clones take under 5%. V gave up 5 bases and J gave up 6 bases; unmatched junction bases: 7. Germline CDR1 MNHNS, CDR2 SASEGT. There are 13 residues in the CDR3. V is TRBV6-1 and J is TRBJ2-7, with TRBD2 matching over 7 bases. Material for sequencing was PBMCs. This TCR was sampled from a man aged 40-50 years in good health and CMV-seropositive. Here the CDR3 DNA reads TGTGCCAGCAGTAGGGAGGGGCTAGGCGAGCAGTACTTC. Translating it yields CASSREGLGEQYF.